This entry lists 6 T cell receptor beta chains sequenced from one sample in a study of regulatory T cells. General study findings and limits: Hydrophobic residues at CDR3 positions 6 and 7 were enriched in conventional CD4+ T cells of CD3G-deficient patients.

Amplification used 52 TRBV primers and 13 TRBJ primers. The protocol was immunoSEQ multiplex PCR, while the TCRdb copy is restricted to in-frame clones and leaves out a portion. The sample carries about 28,000 clones, roughly 92% recorded once. These TCRs' antigens remain unknown. The specimen sequenced was conventional CD4+ T cells sorted from blood. All receptors come from a person under 35 with CD3G deficiency.

The count of this clone is one. The chain combines TRBV6-1 with TRBJ1-1; no firm D call. V was trimmed by 5 bases and J by 1 base, leaving 8 bases between them. The germline CDR1 and CDR2 sequences are MNHNS and SASEGT. CDR3 size: 13 residues. Written as DNA, the CDR3 is TGTGCCAGCAGTAGAGGACGGAACACTGAAGCTTTCTTT. Its translation: CASSRGRNTEAFF.

V usage is TRBV28 and J usage is TRBJ1-2; weak D call: TRBD1 (6 bases). V was shortened by 10 bases and J by 8 bases, with 20 bases between the two germline ends. This CDR3 spans 13 amino acids. CDR1 and CDR2 from the germline V gene are MDHEN and SYDVKM. CDR3 in DNA: TGTGCCATCTCCTCCGAGTCAGGGGACGGCTACACCTTC. Translation: CAISSESGDGYTF.

The chain has TRBV6-1 and TRBJ2-7; D is possibly TRBD1 (6 bases). Trimming removed 5 bases at V and 2 bases at J, with 10 bases between. The germline gives CDR1 MNHNS, CDR2 SASEGT. CDR3 length: 13 residues. The CDR3 region has the DNA TGTGCCAGCAGTTGGACAGTTACCTACGAGCAGTACTTC. Its translation is CASSWTVTYEQYF.

The rearrangement uses TRBV15 and TRBJ2-2; D perhaps matches TRBD2 (5 bases). Trimming removed 0 bases from V and 5 bases from J, with 16 bases in between. Germline CDR1 is LNHNV and CDR2 is YYDKDF (reference sequence). The CDR3 spans 17 residues. CDR3 sequence reads: CATSRDTWEHRTGELFF. The CDR3 DNA is TGTGCCACCAGCAGAGATACATGGGAGCACCGTACCGGGGAGCTGTTTTTT.

The chain is built from TRBV23-1 and TRBJ2-1, with no clear D. TRBV23-1 is annotated as an ORF whose role is uncertain. This CDR3 contains 14 residues. Trimming removed 2 bases from V and 7 bases from J, with 12 bases in between. CDR3 coding DNA: TGCGCCAGCAGTCAAGCTCTCCTCTCGAATGAGCAGTTCTTC. This translates into CASSQALLSNEQFF.

V is TRBV11-2 and J is TRBJ1-1; D not certain. V shed 5 bases and J shed 7 bases, with 14 bases lying between them. CDR1 is SGHAT and CDR2 is FQNNGV in the germline V gene. CDR3 size: 13 residues. The CDR3 reads CASSSTRALEAFF. CDR3 DNA: TGTGCCAGCAGCAGTACGAGGGCACTTGAAGCTTTCTTT.